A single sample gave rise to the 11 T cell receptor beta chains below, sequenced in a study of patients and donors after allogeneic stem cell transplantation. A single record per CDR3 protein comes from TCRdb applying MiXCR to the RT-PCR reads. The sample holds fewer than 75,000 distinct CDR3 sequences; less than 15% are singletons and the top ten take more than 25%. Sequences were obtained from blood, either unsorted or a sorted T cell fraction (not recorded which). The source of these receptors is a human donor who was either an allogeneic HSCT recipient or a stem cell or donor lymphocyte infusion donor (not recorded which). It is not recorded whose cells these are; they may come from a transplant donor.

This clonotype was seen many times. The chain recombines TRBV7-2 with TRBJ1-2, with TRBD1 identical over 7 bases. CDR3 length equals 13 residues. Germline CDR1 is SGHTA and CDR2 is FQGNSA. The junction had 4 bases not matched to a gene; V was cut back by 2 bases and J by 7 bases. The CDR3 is CASSLPGGLGYTF. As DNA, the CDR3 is TGTGCCAGCAGCTTACCAGGGGGGCTTGGCTACACCTTC. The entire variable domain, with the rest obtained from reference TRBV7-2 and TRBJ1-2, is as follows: GAGVSQSPSNKVTEKGKDVELRCDPISGHTALYWYRQSLGQGLEFLIYFQGNSAPDKSGLPSDRFSAERTGGSVSTLTIQRTQQEDSAVYLCASSLPGGLGYTFGSGTRLTVV.

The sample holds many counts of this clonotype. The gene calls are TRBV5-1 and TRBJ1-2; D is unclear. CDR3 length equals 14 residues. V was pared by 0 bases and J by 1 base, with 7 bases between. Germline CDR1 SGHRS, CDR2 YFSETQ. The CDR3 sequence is CASSLGTDNYGYTF. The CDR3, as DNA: TGCGCCAGCAGCTTGGGGACTGATAACTATGGCTACACCTTC. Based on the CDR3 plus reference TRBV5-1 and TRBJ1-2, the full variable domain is KAGVTQTPRYLIKTRGQQVTLSCSPISGHRSVSWYQQTPGQGLQFLFEYFSETQRNKGNFPGRFSGRQFSNSRSEMNVSTLELGDSALYLCASSLGTDNYGYTFGSGTRLTVV.

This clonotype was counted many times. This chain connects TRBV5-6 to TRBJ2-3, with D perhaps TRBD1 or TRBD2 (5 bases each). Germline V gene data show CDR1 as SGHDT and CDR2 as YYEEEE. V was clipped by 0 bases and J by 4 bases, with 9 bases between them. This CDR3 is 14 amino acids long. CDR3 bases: TGTGCCAGCAGCTTGGTGGGACGCTCAGATACGCAGTATTTT. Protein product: CASSLVGRSDTQYF.

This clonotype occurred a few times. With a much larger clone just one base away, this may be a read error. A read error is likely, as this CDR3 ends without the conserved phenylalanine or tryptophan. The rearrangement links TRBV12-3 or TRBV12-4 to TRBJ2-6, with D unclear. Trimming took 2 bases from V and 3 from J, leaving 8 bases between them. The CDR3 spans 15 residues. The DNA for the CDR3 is TGTGCCAGCAGTTTAAAGTTGCTTGGGGCCAACGTCCTGACTTCC. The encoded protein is CASSLKLLGANVLTS.

The CDR3 DNA reads as TGTGCCAGCAGGGGTAGTCCCGGGACAGGGACCGTCACTGAAGCTTTCTTT. Amino acids: CASRGSPGTGTVTEAFF. The rearrangement links TRBV6-5 to TRBJ1-1; TRBD1 aligns across 9 bases. CDR3 length: 17 residues. Germline-derived CDR1 and CDR2 are MNHEY and SVGAGI. Unmatched junction bases numbered 15, after V lost 6 bases and J lost 4 bases.

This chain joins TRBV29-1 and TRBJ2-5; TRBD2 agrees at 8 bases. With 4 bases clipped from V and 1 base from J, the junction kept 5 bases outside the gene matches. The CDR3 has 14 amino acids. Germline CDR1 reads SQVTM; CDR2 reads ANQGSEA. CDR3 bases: TGCAGCGTTGCCCCCGGGGGGGCCCAAGAGACCCAGTACTTC. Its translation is CSVAPGGAQETQYF.

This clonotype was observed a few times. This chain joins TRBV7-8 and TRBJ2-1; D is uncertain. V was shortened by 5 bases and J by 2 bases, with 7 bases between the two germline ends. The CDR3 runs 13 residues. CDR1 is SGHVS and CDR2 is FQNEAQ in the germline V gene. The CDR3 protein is CASSRTAYNEQFF. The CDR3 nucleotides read TGTGCCAGCAGCCGGACGGCCTACAATGAGCAGTTCTTC.

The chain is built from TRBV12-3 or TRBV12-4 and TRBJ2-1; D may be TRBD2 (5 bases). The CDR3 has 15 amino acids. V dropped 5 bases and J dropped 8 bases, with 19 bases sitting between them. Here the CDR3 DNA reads TGTGCCAGCAGTGAACTAGGAGATGGTATGGATGAGCAGTTCTTC. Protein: CASSELGDGMDEQFF.

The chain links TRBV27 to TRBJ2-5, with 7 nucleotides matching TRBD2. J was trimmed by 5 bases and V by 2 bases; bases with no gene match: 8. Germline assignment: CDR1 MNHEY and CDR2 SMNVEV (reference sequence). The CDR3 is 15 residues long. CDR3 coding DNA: TGTGCCAGCAGTTTAGGAGTGGGAGGGTGGGAGACCCAGTACTTC. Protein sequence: CASSLGVGGWETQYF.

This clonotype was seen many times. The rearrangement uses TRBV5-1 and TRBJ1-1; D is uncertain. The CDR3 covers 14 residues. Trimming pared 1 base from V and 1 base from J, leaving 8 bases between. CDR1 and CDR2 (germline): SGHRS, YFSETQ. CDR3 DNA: TGCGCCAGCAGCTTGCGGGTCGAGAACACTGAAGCTTTCTTT. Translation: CASSLRVENTEAFF.

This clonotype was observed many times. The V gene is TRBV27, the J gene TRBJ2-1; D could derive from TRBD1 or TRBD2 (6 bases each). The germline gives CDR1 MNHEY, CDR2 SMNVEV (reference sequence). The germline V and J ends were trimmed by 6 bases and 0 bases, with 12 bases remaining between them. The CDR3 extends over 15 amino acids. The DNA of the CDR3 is TGTGCCAGCAGGATAGGGGGGAGCTCCTACAATGAGCAGTTCTTC. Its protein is CASRIGGSSYNEQFF.